Below, 15 T cell receptor beta chains from the same sample are listed, as sequenced in a study of blood T cell repertoires in COVID-19. The repertoire was sequenced with immunoSEQ multiplex PCR; TCRdb's copy has only in-frame clones and lacks some. The data hold some 100,000 clones, with roughly 90% observed a single time. The sample comprised peripheral blood. All receptors derive from a man in his 70s with acute or convalescent COVID-19.

This chain uses TRBV3-1 (or the pseudogene TRBV3-2) with TRBJ1-3; D is unresolved. Germline CDR1 is LGHDT and CDR2 is YNNKEL (reference sequence). V dropped 1 base and J dropped 4 bases, with 2 bases sitting between them. This CDR3 has 12 amino acids. Here the CDR3 reads CASSQAGNTIYF. The CDR3 coding sequence is TGTGCCAGCAGCCAAGCGGGAAACACCATATATTTT.

For the CDR3, the DNA is TGTGCCAGCTCCCCCCGGGCAACAGGGGGTGCACCCCTCCACTTT. It is translated as CASSPRATGGAPLHF. The V gene is TRBV2, the J gene TRBJ1-6; 8 bases line up with TRBD1. Germline trimming cut 8 bases from V and 11 bases from J; bases unmatched to any gene: 14. Germline V CDR1 and CDR2: SNHLY, FYNNEI. CDR3 length: 15 residues.

This chain links TRBV7-2 with TRBJ2-1; D possibly corresponds to TRBD2 (5 bases). This CDR3 region has 15 residues. Trimming took off 3 bases at V and 4 bases at J, with 13 bases between the two ends. The germline V gene has CDR1 SGHTA and CDR2 FQGNSA. The CDR3 sequence is CASSLAWGAYNEQFF. CDR3 DNA sequence: TGTGCCAGCAGCTTGGCGTGGGGAGCTTACAATGAGCAGTTCTTC. Full variable domain (outside the CDR3, taken from reference TRBV7-2 and TRBJ2-1): GAGVSQSPSNKVTEKGKDVELRCDPISGHTALYWYRQSLGQGLEFLIYFQGNSAPDKSGLPSDRFSAERTGGSVSTLTIQRTQQEDSAVYLCASSLAWGAYNEQFFGPGTRLTVL.

The chain couples TRBV5-1 to TRBJ1-1; 10 bases line up with TRBD1. Germline loops: CDR1 SGHRS, CDR2 YFSETQ. After removal of 4 bases from V and 8 bases from J, the junction contained 5 bases not matched to a gene. CDR3 length: 13 residues. CDR3 nucleotide sequence: TGCGCCAGCAGCGACAGGGGGCCGGCGGAAGCTTTCTTT. As protein: CASSDRGPAEAFF.

The rearrangement joins TRBV5-1 to TRBJ1-4; 9 nucleotides agree with TRBD1. The germline gives CDR1 SGHRS, CDR2 YFSETQ. J lost 8 bases, V lost 3 bases, and 5 bases had no gene match. This CDR3 contains 14 residues. The CDR3 loop reads CASSSRQGGEKLFF. The CDR3 coding sequence is TGCGCCAGCAGCTCCCGACAGGGGGGAGAAAAACTGTTTTTT.

The V call is TRBV11-2, the J call TRBJ2-5; 11 positions agree with TRBD2. Trimming removed 5 bases from V and 6 bases from J; junction bases left unmatched: 11. The germline gives CDR1 SGHAT, CDR2 FQNNGV. The CDR3 is 16 residues long. CDR3 in amino acids: CASSPTGLAGGQTQYF. CDR3 sequence (DNA): TGTGCCAGCAGCCCTACGGGATTAGCGGGAGGGCAGACCCAGTACTTC.

The genes are TRBV9 and TRBJ2-2; a possible D gene is TRBD2 (5 bases). The germline V and J ends were trimmed by 0 bases and 3 bases, with 12 bases remaining between them. Germline CDR1 and CDR2: SGDLS and YYNGEE. This CDR3 is built from 16 residues. The DNA of the CDR3 is TGTGCCAGCAGCGTAGACGGGGATTTCGACACCGGGGAGCTGTTTTTT. Amino acid sequence: CASSVDGDFDTGELFF. The full variable domain, with the rest looked up from reference TRBV9 and TRBJ2-2, is DSGVTQTPKHLITATGQRVTLRCSPRSGDLSVYWYQQSLDQGLQFLIQYYNGEERAKGNILERFSAQQFPDLHSELNLSSLELGDSALYFCASSVDGDFDTGELFFGEGSRLTVL.

This chain joins TRBV14 and TRBJ1-3, with D uncertain. CDR3 length: 15 residues. Deletions cut 4 bases from V and 0 bases from J, with 10 bases between. Per the germline V gene, CDR1 is SGHDN and CDR2 is FVKESK. CDR3 region: CASSPRTASGNTIYF. In nucleotides, the CDR3 is TGTGCCAGCAGCCCACGTACAGCCTCTGGAAACACCATATATTTT.

The chain recombines TRBV7-2 with TRBJ2-2, with 9 bases aligning to TRBD2. The CDR3 consists of 15 residues. CDR1 and CDR2 from the germline V gene are SGHTA and FQGNSA. V lost 8 bases and J lost 6; bases outside the gene matches: 10. The CDR3 coding sequence is TGTGCCAGCTCCCTAGCGGGAAGAAGGTCCGGGGAGCTGTTTTTT. It specifies CASSLAGRRSGELFF. The entire variable domain, with the rest obtained from reference TRBV7-2 and TRBJ2-2, is as follows: GAGVSQSPSNKVTEKGKDVELRCDPISGHTALYWYRQSLGQGLEFLIYFQGNSAPDKSGLPSDRFSAERTGGSVSTLTIQRTQQEDSAVYLCASSLAGRRSGELFFGEGSRLTVL.

This chain connects TRBV28 to TRBJ2-2, with TRBD1 matching over 8 bases. CDR3 length: 16 residues. Germline assignment: CDR1 MDHEN and CDR2 SYDVKM. V trimming: 2 bases; J trimming: 7 bases; junction bases outside the gene matches: 9. The DNA of the CDR3 is TGTGCCAGCAGTTTAACGGGGGCAGGGGGCGTCGGGGAGCTGTTTTTT. Encoded protein: CASSLTGAGGVGELFF.

The CDR3 nucleotides read TGTGCCAGCAGCTTTGGGGGCGCCTATGGCTACACCTTC. Residues: CASSFGGAYGYTF. V usage is TRBV5-8 and J usage is TRBJ1-2; TRBD1 might be the D (6 bases). The germline gives CDR1 SGHTS, CDR2 YDEGEE. V lost 2 bases and J 4 bases, leaving 9 bases between the germline ends. The CDR3 is 13 amino acids.

The chain carries TRBV6-5 and TRBJ2-7; TRBD1 matches at 7 bases. Germline CDR1 MNHEY, CDR2 SVGAGI. The V segment lost 8 bases and the J segment 4 bases; nucleotides outside the gene matches: 8. This CDR3 is 13 amino acids long. The CDR3 sequence is CASASGTVYEQYF. The CDR3 DNA sequence: TGTGCCAGCGCATCCGGGACAGTATACGAGCAGTACTTC.

The rearrangement uses TRBV4-3 and TRBJ2-1; 8 nucleotides match TRBD2. Germline CDR1 is LGHNA and CDR2 is YSLEER. This CDR3 comprises 13 residues. V trimming: 8 bases; J trimming: 8 bases; junction bases outside the gene matches: 8. DNA for the CDR3: TGCGCCAGCGGTCACAGCGGGAGCGATGAGCAGTTCTTC. Translated: CASGHSGSDEQFF.

The V gene is TRBV11-3, the J gene TRBJ1-2, with TRBD1 matching 10 bases. CDR3 length: 13 residues. With V trimmed by 5 bases and J by 7 bases, 4 bases remained unmatched. From germline, CDR1 is SGHNT and CDR2 YENEEA. DNA of the CDR3: TGTGCCAGCAGCCGACAGGGGGCCGGTGGCTACACCTTC. Translated, it gives CASSRQGAGGYTF.

This clone was seen once. The chain combines TRBV7-8 with TRBJ2-2; 9 positions match TRBD2. In germline, CDR1 is SGHVS, CDR2 FQNEAQ. There are 15 residues in the CDR3. Trimming at V came to 2 bases and at J to 6 bases, leaving 4 bases not matched to a gene. CDR3 coding DNA: TGTGCCAGCAGCTTAAGTCTAGCGGGGCCCGGGGAGCTGTTTTTT. This codes for CASSLSLAGPGELFF.